This entry describes one T cell receptor beta chain. TCRdb's table, derived via immunoSEQ multiplex PCR, lists solely in-frame clones and lacks some. The table shows roughly 74,000 clones, with 92% occurring only once. The data belong to a study of OX40 agonist ivuxolimab in advanced cancers. Study at large: Patients in the trial were receiving intravenous ivuxolimab every 2 weeks, at doses of 0.01 to 10 mg/kg. Those treated in dose escalation had hepatocellular carcinoma, melanoma, renal cell cancer or head and neck cancer. Three partial responders included one hepatocellular carcinoma patient and two cutaneous melanoma patients.

The sample consisted of CD4+ or CD8+ T cells sorted from blood, taken in a trial of the OX40 agonist ivuxolimab. The sequence came from an adult with an advanced solid tumor such as melanoma, head and neck, liver or kidney cancer.

CDR3 sequence reads: CASSVTGADEQFF. Written as DNA, the CDR3 is TGCGCCAGCAGCGTTACAGGTGCGGATGAGCAGTTCTTC. The V gene is TRBV5-1, the J gene TRBJ2-1; D possibly corresponds to TRBD1 (5 bases). Trimming cost V 4 bases and J 8 bases, with 13 bases left between them. The CDR3 is made up of 13 amino acids. Germline V gives CDR1 SGHRS, CDR2 YFSETQ.